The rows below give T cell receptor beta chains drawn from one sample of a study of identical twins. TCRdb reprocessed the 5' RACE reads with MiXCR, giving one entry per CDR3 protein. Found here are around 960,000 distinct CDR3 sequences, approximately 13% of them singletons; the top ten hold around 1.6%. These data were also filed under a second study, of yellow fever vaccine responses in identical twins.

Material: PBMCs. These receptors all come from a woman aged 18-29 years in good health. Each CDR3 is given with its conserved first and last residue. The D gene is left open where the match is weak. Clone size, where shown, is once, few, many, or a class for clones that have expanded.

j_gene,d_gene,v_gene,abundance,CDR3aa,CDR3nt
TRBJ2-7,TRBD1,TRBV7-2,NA,CASSLSGQGGFYEQYF,TGTGCCAGCAGTCTTAGTGGACAGGGTGGATTCTACGAGCAGTACTTC
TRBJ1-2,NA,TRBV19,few,CASSPAAGVHYGYTF,TGTGCCAGTAGCCCCGCGGCGGGGGTCCACTATGGCTACACCTTC
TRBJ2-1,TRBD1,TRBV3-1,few,CASSQTDRGEQFF,TGTGCCAGCAGCCAAACCGACAGGGGTGAGCAGTTCTTC
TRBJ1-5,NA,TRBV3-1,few,CASSQGRTADQPQHF,TGTGCCAGCAGCCAAGGCCGGACAGCCGATCAGCCCCAGCATTTT
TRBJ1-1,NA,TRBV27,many,CASSLNPNTEAFF,TGTGCCAGCAGTTTAAACCCGAACACTGAAGCTTTCTTT
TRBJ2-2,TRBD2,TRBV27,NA,CASRPTGLAGGRRELFF,TGTGCCAGCAGGCCAACCGGACTAGCGGGGGGGCGCAGGGAGCTGTTTTTT
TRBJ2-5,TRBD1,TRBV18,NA,CASSPDLRQGYETQYF,TGTGCCAGCTCACCAGATTTGCGACAGGGGTATGAGACCCAGTACTTC
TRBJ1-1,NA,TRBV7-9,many,CASSLVGVEAFF,TGTGCCAGCAGCTTAGTTGGGGTTGAAGCTTTCTTT
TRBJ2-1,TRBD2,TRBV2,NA,CASRREFGNEQFF,TGTGCCAGCCGGCGGGAGTTCGGCAATGAGCAGTTCTTC
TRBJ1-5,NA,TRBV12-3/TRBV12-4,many,CASSRNNQPQHF,TGTGCCAGCAGTCGCAACAATCAGCCCCAGCATTTT
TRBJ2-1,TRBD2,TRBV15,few,CATQKAGGQFF,TGTGCCACGCAAAAAGCGGGGGGGCAGTTCTTC
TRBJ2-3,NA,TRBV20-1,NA,CSARTRRRRGDTDTQYF,TGCAGTGCTAGGACCCGACGTCGGAGGGGAGATACAGATACGCAGTATTTT
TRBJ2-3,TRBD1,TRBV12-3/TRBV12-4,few,CATQRDRGTDTQYF,TGTGCCACCCAGCGGGACAGGGGCACAGATACGCAGTATTTT
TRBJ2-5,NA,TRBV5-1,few,CASSAQGETQYF,TGCGCCAGCAGCGCCCAGGGGGAGACCCAGTACTTC
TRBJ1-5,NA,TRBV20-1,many,CSAWDAFNQPQHF,TGCAGTGCCTGGGATGCCTTCAATCAGCCCCAGCATTTT
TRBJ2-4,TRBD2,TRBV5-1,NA,CASSLGLAGGGGNIQYF,TGCGCCAGCAGCCTGGGACTAGCGGGAGGAGGAGGTAACATTCAGTACTTC
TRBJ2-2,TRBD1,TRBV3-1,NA,CASSQDSLFSDRDTGELFF,TGTGCCAGCAGCCAAGATTCCCTCTTCTCGGACAGGGATACCGGGGAGCTGTTTTTT
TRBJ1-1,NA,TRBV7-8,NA,CASSLWRTANAEAFF,TGTGCCAGCAGCTTATGGAGGACGGCGAACGCTGAAGCTTTCTTT
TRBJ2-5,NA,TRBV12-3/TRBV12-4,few,CASSLWVSDGQETQYF,TGTGCCAGCAGTTTATGGGTCTCGGACGGACAAGAGACCCAGTACTTC
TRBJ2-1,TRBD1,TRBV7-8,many,CASSLRTGAYNEQFF,TGTGCCAGCAGCTTGAGGACAGGGGCCTACAATGAGCAGTTCTTC
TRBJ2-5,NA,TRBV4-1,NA,CASSQAETGHQETQYF,TGCGCCAGCAGCCAAGCTGAGACAGGTCACCAAGAGACCCAGTACTTC
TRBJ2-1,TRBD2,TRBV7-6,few,CASSPSAGVSYNEQFF,TGTGCCAGCAGCCCCTCAGCGGGGGTTTCCTACAATGAGCAGTTCTTC
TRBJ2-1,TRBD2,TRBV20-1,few,CSARGTSGPFLHEQFF,TGCAGTGCTAGAGGGACTAGCGGACCCTTCCTACATGAGCAGTTCTTC
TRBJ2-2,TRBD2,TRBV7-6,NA,CASSPRLAGVNTGELFF,TGTGCCAGCAGCCCCAGACTAGCGGGGGTAAACACCGGGGAGCTGTTTTTT
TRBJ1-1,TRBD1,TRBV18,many,CASSPTTGESEAFF,TGTGCCAGCTCACCAACTACAGGGGAATCTGAAGCTTTCTTT
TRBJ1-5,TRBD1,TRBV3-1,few,CASSRQGPNQPQHF,TGTGCCAGCAGCAGACAGGGGCCCAATCAGCCCCAGCATTTT
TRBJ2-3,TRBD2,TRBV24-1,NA,CATSDGLATGTDTQYF,TGTGCCACCAGTGATGGACTAGCTACAGGCACAGATACGCAGTATTTT
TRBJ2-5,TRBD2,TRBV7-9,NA,CASSFFASGGSQETQYF,TGTGCCAGCAGCTTTTTTGCTAGCGGGGGCTCCCAAGAGACCCAGTACTTC
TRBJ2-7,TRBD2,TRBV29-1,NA,CSVAGGTSYSETEQYF,TGCAGCGTTGCAGGGGGGACTAGCTATTCAGAAACGGAGCAGTACTTC
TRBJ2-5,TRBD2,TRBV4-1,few,CASSQDSPGGKETQYF,TGCGCCAGCAGCCAAGATTCTCCGGGGGGGAAAGAGACCCAGTACTTC
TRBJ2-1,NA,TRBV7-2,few,CASRPSGSYNEQFF,TGTGCCAGCAGACCCTCCGGGTCTTACAATGAGCAGTTCTTC
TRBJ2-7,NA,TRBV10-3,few,CATTGEVGAYEQYF,TGTGCCACCACCGGGGAGGTAGGGGCCTACGAGCAGTACTTC
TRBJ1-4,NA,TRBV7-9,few,CASSPTGPRGEKLFF,TGTGCCAGCAGTCCGACAGGACCCAGGGGTGAAAAACTGTTTTTT
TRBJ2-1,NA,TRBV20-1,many,CSARGAPMGFGSYNEQFF,TGCAGTGCTAGAGGGGCCCCGATGGGTTTTGGTTCCTACAATGAGCAGTTCTTC
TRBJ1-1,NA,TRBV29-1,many,CSVDRSNTEAFF,TGCAGCGTGGACAGATCGAACACTGAAGCTTTCTTT
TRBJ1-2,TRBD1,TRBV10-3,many,CAISELGTGYGYTF,TGTGCCATCAGTGAGCTCGGGACAGGGTATGGCTACACCTTC
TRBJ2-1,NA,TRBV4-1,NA,CASSQETFSYNEQFF,TGCGCCAGCAGCCAAGAGACCTTCTCCTACAATGAGCAGTTCTTC
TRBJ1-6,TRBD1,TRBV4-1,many,CASSLNRGIGFYSPLHF,TGCGCCAGCAGCTTAAACAGGGGTATTGGGTTCTATTCACCCCTCCACTTT
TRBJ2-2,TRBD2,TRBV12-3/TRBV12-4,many,CASSPRGGYTGELFF,TGTGCCAGCAGTCCCCGGGGGGGTTACACCGGGGAGCTGTTTTTT
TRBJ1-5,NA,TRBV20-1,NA,CSAVPGVPNQPQHF,TGCAGTGCTGTACCGGGGGTCCCCAATCAGCCCCAGCATTTT